The entry below gives a single TCR beta chain sequence along with its context. These data are taken from a study of blood T cell repertoires in COVID-19. Whole-study context: Samples representing acute and convalescent COVID-19 were sourced from the United States, Italy and Spain. Sources were T cells, B-cell-depleted T cells, or PBMCs; the material itself was cDNA or gDNA.

In the authors' workflow: Reference gene primers were amplified, and this amplification served to estimate nucleated cell counts. The table came from immunoSEQ multiplex PCR; TCRdb's copy has only in-frame clones and leaves some out. The D gene and trimming were derived from the DNA, and the V and J assignments and clone size from that table. The data show just over 250,000 clones, about 89% seen once. CDR3 length: 15 amino acids. CDR1 and CDR2 from the germline V gene are SGHDN and FVKESK. V gave up 2 bases and J gave up 6 bases; unmatched junction bases: 9. This clonotype was obtained from a man aged 40-49 years who had recovered from COVID-19. Source material: peripheral blood. The chain recombines TRBV14 with TRBJ2-7; TRBD1 matches at 8 bases. The DNA of the CDR3 is TGTGCCAGCAGCCAAAACAGGGGGGTGAGGGTCGAGCAGTACTTC. Protein product: CASSQNRGVRVEQYF.